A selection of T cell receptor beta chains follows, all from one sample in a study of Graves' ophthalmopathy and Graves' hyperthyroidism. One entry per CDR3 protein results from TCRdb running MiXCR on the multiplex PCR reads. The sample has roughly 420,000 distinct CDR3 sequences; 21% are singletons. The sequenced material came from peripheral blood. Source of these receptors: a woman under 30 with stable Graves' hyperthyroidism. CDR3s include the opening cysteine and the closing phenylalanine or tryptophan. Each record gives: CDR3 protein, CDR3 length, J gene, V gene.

cdr3_aa: CASSDGGAAQPQHF
cdr3_length: 14
j_call: TRBJ1-5
v_call: TRBV6-1

cdr3_aa: CASSQPGYGYTF
cdr3_length: 12
j_call: TRBJ1-2
v_call: TRBV4-1

cdr3_aa: CASSLSTSGSETQYF
cdr3_length: 15
j_call: TRBJ2-5
v_call: TRBV7-3

cdr3_aa: CASSDPRWEAFF
cdr3_length: 12
j_call: TRBJ1-1
v_call: TRBV19

cdr3_aa: CASSLEYRSFEQYF
cdr3_length: 14
j_call: TRBJ2-7
v_call: TRBV7-9

cdr3_aa: CSAITGTSGTYEQYF
cdr3_length: 15
j_call: TRBJ2-7
v_call: TRBV20-1

cdr3_aa: CASSATGGSYEQYF
cdr3_length: 14
j_call: TRBJ2-7
v_call: TRBV6-2/TRBV6-3

cdr3_aa: CASSRTSGTGDGEFSGNTIYF
cdr3_length: 21
j_call: TRBJ1-3
v_call: TRBV4-3

cdr3_aa: CASSYSADNSPLHF
cdr3_length: 14
j_call: TRBJ1-6
v_call: TRBV6-5

cdr3_aa: CSARSSGTGGTEAFF
cdr3_length: 15
j_call: TRBJ1-1
v_call: TRBV20-1

cdr3_aa: CASSLAPAGGRETQYF
cdr3_length: 16
j_call: TRBJ2-5
v_call: TRBV7-2

cdr3_aa: CSASLREPSNSQETQYF
cdr3_length: 17
j_call: TRBJ2-5
v_call: TRBV20-1

cdr3_aa: CASSLTKGNTEAFF
cdr3_length: 14
j_call: TRBJ1-1
v_call: TRBV12-3/TRBV12-4

cdr3_aa: CASSLRQGTASPLHF
cdr3_length: 15
j_call: TRBJ1-6
v_call: TRBV18

cdr3_aa: CASTKTGNYEQYF
cdr3_length: 13
j_call: TRBJ2-7
v_call: TRBV6-2/TRBV6-3

cdr3_aa: CASSQSFRQMNTEAFF
cdr3_length: 16
j_call: TRBJ1-1
v_call: TRBV9

cdr3_aa: CASSWRGRPYEQYF
cdr3_length: 14
j_call: TRBJ2-7
v_call: TRBV6-2/TRBV6-3

cdr3_aa: CATVGIGYEQYF
cdr3_length: 12
j_call: TRBJ2-7
v_call: TRBV6-1

cdr3_aa: CAISTGPGHYGETQYF
cdr3_length: 16
j_call: TRBJ2-5
v_call: TRBV10-3

cdr3_aa: CASSGLVEGKSVYEQYF
cdr3_length: 17
j_call: TRBJ2-7
v_call: TRBV25-1

cdr3_aa: CASPGRYQTQYF
cdr3_length: 12
j_call: TRBJ2-5
v_call: TRBV28

cdr3_aa: CAWRVGTEAFF
cdr3_length: 11
j_call: TRBJ1-1
v_call: TRBV30

cdr3_aa: CASSYRWGGRGTGELFF
cdr3_length: 17
j_call: TRBJ2-2
v_call: TRBV6-5

cdr3_aa: CASSREDRVYSGELFF
cdr3_length: 16
j_call: TRBJ2-2
v_call: TRBV3-1

cdr3_aa: CSVESEGQGDEQYF
cdr3_length: 14
j_call: TRBJ2-7
v_call: TRBV29-1

cdr3_aa: CSVLRKANYGYTF
cdr3_length: 13
j_call: TRBJ1-2
v_call: TRBV29-1

cdr3_aa: CASGLGEQYF
cdr3_length: 10
j_call: TRBJ2-7
v_call: TRBV6-1

cdr3_aa: CSARGGRSQETQYF
cdr3_length: 14
j_call: TRBJ2-5
v_call: TRBV20-1

cdr3_aa: CASSLVANTEAFF
cdr3_length: 13
j_call: TRBJ1-1
v_call: TRBV12-3/TRBV12-4

cdr3_aa: CASSEDGQGNTEAFF
cdr3_length: 15
j_call: TRBJ1-1
v_call: TRBV2

cdr3_aa: CASSPSTGGLGTEAFF
cdr3_length: 16
j_call: TRBJ1-1
v_call: TRBV11-1

cdr3_aa: CASNENRQVGQPQHF
cdr3_length: 15
j_call: TRBJ1-5
v_call: TRBV6-2/TRBV6-3